A selection of T cell receptor beta chains follows, all from one sample in a study of blood T cell repertoires in COVID-19. Some clones are missing from TCRdb's copy, which holds only in-frame ones; the method was immunoSEQ multiplex PCR. The data show some 250,000 clones, around 88% seen once. What was sequenced was peripheral blood. Receptors were obtained from a woman in her twenties or thirties who had recovered from COVID-19. CDR3s include the opening cysteine and the closing phenylalanine or tryptophan. D genes are given only for firm matches. Some rows have no size entry. The others give once, few or many, or a class for an expanded clone.

v_gene,j_gene,d_gene,abundance,CDR3nt,CDR3aa
TRBV4-2,TRBJ2-7,TRBD1,NA,TGTGCCAGCAGCCACCCTCCCTCCGGGACAGGGTCGTACGAGCAGTACTTC,CASSHPPSGTGSYEQYF
TRBV3-1/TRBV3-2,TRBJ2-7,NA,NA,TGTGCCAGCAGCCAAGTTTACTACGAGCAGTACTTC,CASSQVYYEQYF
TRBV4-2,TRBJ2-3,NA,NA,TGTGCCAGCAGTTTAAGCCGGGGGGATACGCAGTATTTT,CASSLSRGDTQYF
TRBV5-1,TRBJ1-6,TRBD1,NA,TGCGCCAGCAGCTTGGAGGCTGGGCAGGGGGGATCACCCCTCCACTTT,CASSLEAGQGGSPLHF
TRBV11-2,TRBJ1-2,NA,NA,TGTGCCAGCAGCTTTCAACTCTATGGCTACACCTTC,CASSFQLYGYTF
TRBV2,TRBJ1-4,TRBD1,NA,TGTGCCAGCAGGGACAGGGGGCCCGAAAAACTGTTTTTT,CASRDRGPEKLFF
TRBV5-4,TRBJ2-1,TRBD1,NA,TGTGCCAGCGGATCAAAGACAGGGTCCTATGAGCAGTTCTTC,CASGSKTGSYEQFF
TRBV7-6,TRBJ2-1,TRBD1,NA,TGTGCCAGCTACAAGGGAGAGGGGGCGGTCTACAATGAGCAGTTCTTC,CASYKGEGAVYNEQFF
TRBV12-5,TRBJ1-5,NA,NA,TGTGCTAGTGGTCCTGGGGGGCAGCCCCAGCATTTT,CASGPGGQPQHF
TRBV19,TRBJ1-5,NA,NA,TGTGCCAGTAGTATAGAGTCAGGGATTGCCCAGCATTTT,CASSIESGIAQHF
TRBV19,TRBJ1-2,NA,NA,TGTGCCAGTAGTATGGCGGACACTGGCTATGGCTACACCTTC,CASSMADTGYGYTF
TRBV9,TRBJ2-3,TRBD1,NA,TGTGCCAGCAGCTCCCGGACAGGGGGGGGAACAGATACGCAGTATTTT,CASSSRTGGGTDTQYF
TRBV19,TRBJ1-1,NA,NA,TGTGCCAGTAGTTTAGTACTTCCGACGGGAATAAGCGCTGAAGCTTTCTTT,CASSLVLPTGISAEAFF
TRBV9,TRBJ2-5,NA,NA,TGTGCCAGCAGCCAAGGGGGGGCAGCGCCTCAAGAGACCCAGTACTTC,CASSQGGAAPQETQYF
TRBV7-9,TRBJ2-2,NA,NA,TGTGCCAGCAGCTTTCAGGGTGTGGCCGGGGAGCTGTTTTTT,CASSFQGVAGELFF
TRBV11-2,TRBJ2-5,NA,once,TGTGCCAGCAGGTCACTATCGGGAAACCGAATTAAAGAGACCCAGTACTTC,CASRSLSGNRIKETQYF
TRBV10-3,TRBJ2-7,NA,NA,TGTGCCATCAGTGAGTCTCTCGGTTCCTACGAGCAGTACTTC,CAISESLGSYEQYF
TRBV7-7,TRBJ2-1,TRBD1,NA,TGTGCCAGCAGCCAGGACAGGGCAAGGGACAATGAGCAGTTCTTC,CASSQDRARDNEQFF
TRBV12-5,TRBJ1-2,TRBD1,NA,TGTGCTAGCGGACAGGGCACTAACTATGGCTACACCTTC,CASGQGTNYGYTF
TRBV6-2/TRBV6-3,TRBJ2-7,NA,NA,TGTGCCAGCAGTTTAGGGGTCAACGAGCAGTACTTC,CASSLGVNEQYF
TRBV18,TRBJ2-2,NA,NA,TGTGCCAGCTCACCACAAGAGAGCACCGGGGAGCTGTTTTTT,CASSPQESTGELFF
TRBV6-1,TRBJ1-5,TRBD1,once,TGTGCCAGCAGTGGCCAGGGACAGGGCACTGCCGGCCCTGGACAGCCCCAGCATTTT,CASSGQGQGTAGPGQPQHF
TRBV29-1,TRBJ1-2,NA,NA,TGCAGCGCCGGGGGGGCGCAGGGCTATGGCTACACCTTC,CSAGGAQGYGYTF
TRBV11-3,TRBJ2-3,NA,NA,TGTGCCAGCGCTACAGCAAGAGAAGATACGCAGTATTTT,CASATAREDTQYF
TRBV27,TRBJ2-7,NA,NA,TGTGCCAGCAGTTTCAAGTCAGACTCCAGCGAGCAGTACTTC,CASSFKSDSSEQYF
TRBV28,TRBJ2-3,NA,once,TGTGCCAGTAGAATAGGGGGAAGCACAGATACGCAGTATTTT,CASRIGGSTDTQYF
TRBV3-1/TRBV3-2,TRBJ2-2,NA,few,TGTGCCAGCAGCCTCGGTATGATCGGGATCACCGGGGAGCTGTTTTTT,CASSLGMIGITGELFF
TRBV5-5,TRBJ2-7,TRBD1,NA,TGTGCCAGCAGCCGGCTGGGGACAGGGCAATACGAGCAGTACTTC,CASSRLGTGQYEQYF
TRBV9,TRBJ2-1,TRBD2,NA,TGTGCCAGCAGCGTCCAAGGCGGGGGGCCCCCCTACGAGCAGTTCTTC,CASSVQGGGPPYEQFF
TRBV19,TRBJ2-1,NA,NA,TGTGCCAGTAGTATAGGGACACCTTACAATGAGCAGTTCTTC,CASSIGTPYNEQFF
TRBV5-1,TRBJ1-6,NA,few,TGCGCCAGCAGTTCAGGGCCGAATAATTCACCCCTCCACTTT,CASSSGPNNSPLHF
TRBV30,TRBJ1-2,TRBD1,NA,TGTGCCTGGAGTCCTCCGGGACAGGGAATCTATGGCTACACCTTC,CAWSPPGQGIYGYTF
TRBV12-3/TRBV12-4,TRBJ2-7,NA,NA,TGTGCCAGCAGTTTGGACAGCCACTACGAGCAGTACTTC,CASSLDSHYEQYF
TRBV30,TRBJ1-3,TRBD1,NA,TGTGCCCTAACAAGGGACAGAGCTAGCTCTGGAAACACCATATATTTT,CALTRDRASSGNTIYF
TRBV5-4,TRBJ2-2,TRBD2,NA,TGTGCCAGCAGCCCAGTTTACGGGGGGACCACCGGGGAGCTGTTTTTT,CASSPVYGGTTGELFF
TRBV7-9,TRBJ1-1,NA,NA,TGTGCCAGCAGTTCAGGGGTCGTACGGGGAGCTTTCTTT,CASSSGVVRGAFF
TRBV7-3,TRBJ2-5,TRBD1,few,TGTGCCAGCAGCTTGACAGGGCACATCCTCCAAGAGACCCAGTACTTC,CASSLTGHILQETQYF
TRBV12-5,TRBJ2-1,NA,once,TGTGCTAGTGGTTTGGACAGGATAGTAAGCAATGAGCAGTTCTTC,CASGLDRIVSNEQFF
TRBV5-1,TRBJ2-2,TRBD2,few,TGCGCCAGCAGCGCTAGCGGGAGCGGGGAGCTGTTTTTT,CASSASGSGELFF
TRBV2,TRBJ2-2,NA,NA,TGTGCCAGCAGTGTTGAGCGGTCCGGGGAGCTGTTTTTT,CASSVERSGELFF
TRBV13,TRBJ2-1,TRBD2,NA,TGTGCCAGCAGCTTAATTCAGGGAGGGTTTTACAATGAGCAGTTCTTC,CASSLIQGGFYNEQFF
TRBV4-2,TRBJ1-3,TRBD1,NA,TGTGCCAGCAGCCAAGATTTTGTCGGGACAGCTGGAAACACCATATATTTT,CASSQDFVGTAGNTIYF